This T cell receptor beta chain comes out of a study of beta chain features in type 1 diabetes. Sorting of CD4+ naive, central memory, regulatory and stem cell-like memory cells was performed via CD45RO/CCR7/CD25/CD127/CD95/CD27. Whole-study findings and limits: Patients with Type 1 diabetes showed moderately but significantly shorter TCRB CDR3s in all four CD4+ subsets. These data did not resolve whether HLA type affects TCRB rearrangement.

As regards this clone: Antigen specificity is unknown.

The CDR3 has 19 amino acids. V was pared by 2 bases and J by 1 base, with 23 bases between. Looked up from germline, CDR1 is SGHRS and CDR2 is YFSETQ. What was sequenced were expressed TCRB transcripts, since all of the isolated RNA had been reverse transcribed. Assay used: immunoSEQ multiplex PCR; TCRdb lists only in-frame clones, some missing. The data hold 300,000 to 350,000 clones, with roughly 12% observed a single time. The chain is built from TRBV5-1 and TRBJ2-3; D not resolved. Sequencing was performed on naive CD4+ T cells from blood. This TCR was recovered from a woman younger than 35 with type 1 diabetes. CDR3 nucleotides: TGCGCCAGCAGCTTCTCTCCACCGGGTCCAGCGTCAGGCACAGATACGCAGTATTTT. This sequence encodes CASSFSPPGPASGTDTQYF.